Listed below are T cell receptor beta chains from one sample, sequenced in a study of blood T cell dynamics during melanoma immunotherapy. Sequencing was performed with immunoSEQ multiplex PCR; in TCRdb, only in-frame clones are kept and a portion is missing. This sample has about 28,000 clones, with approximately 88% found just once. Material: blood, obtained from a patient treated with checkpoint blockade. The receptors originated from a human donor with melanoma. Each CDR3 is given with its conserved first and last residue. Fields, in order: CDR3 length, clone size, D gene, J gene, V gene, CDR3 protein, CDR3 DNA. The D gene is left open where the match is weak. Not all rows give a size; the values are once, few, many and, for expanded clones, a class.

CDR3 length: 14; clone size: -; D gene: -; J gene: TRBJ2-7; V gene: TRBV5-1; CDR3 protein: CASSLPRAAYEQYF; CDR3 DNA: TGCGCCAGCAGCCTACCCCGGGCTGCCTACGAGCAGTACTTC
CDR3 length: 13; clone size: -; D gene: -; J gene: TRBJ2-7; V gene: TRBV4-1; CDR3 protein: CASSDTGRGEQYF; CDR3 DNA: TGCGCCAGCAGCGATACGGGTAGGGGCGAGCAGTACTTC
CDR3 length: 15; clone size: -; D gene: -; J gene: TRBJ1-4; V gene: TRBV4-1; CDR3 protein: CASSLRQATNEKLFF; CDR3 DNA: TGCGCCAGCAGCCTTCGACAGGCAACTAATGAAAAACTGTTTTTT
CDR3 length: 14; clone size: -; D gene: TRBD1; J gene: TRBJ1-2; V gene: TRBV5-5; CDR3 protein: CASSSSGTGDGYTF; CDR3 DNA: TGTGCCAGCAGCTCCTCCGGGACAGGGGATGGCTACACCTTC
CDR3 length: 17; clone size: few; D gene: -; J gene: TRBJ1-2; V gene: TRBV4-1; CDR3 protein: CASSQILEQAPLYGYTF; CDR3 DNA: TGCGCCAGCAGCCAGATTCTCGAACAGGCTCCTCTCTATGGCTACACCTTC
CDR3 length: 12; clone size: -; D gene: -; J gene: TRBJ1-1; V gene: TRBV18; CDR3 protein: CASSLGRTEAFF; CDR3 DNA: TGTGCCAGCTCACTGGGGCGGACTGAAGCTTTCTTT
CDR3 length: 12; clone size: -; D gene: TRBD1; J gene: TRBJ1-2; V gene: TRBV15; CDR3 protein: CATRETGVGYTF; CDR3 DNA: TGTGCCACCAGGGAGACAGGGGTTGGCTACACCTTC
CDR3 length: 13; clone size: -; D gene: -; J gene: TRBJ2-3; V gene: TRBV28; CDR3 protein: CASNSGGTDTQYF; CDR3 DNA: TGTGCCAGCAACTCTGGGGGCACAGATACGCAGTATTTT
CDR3 length: 13; clone size: -; D gene: TRBD2; J gene: TRBJ2-2; V gene: TRBV30; CDR3 protein: CAAAGAYTGELFF; CDR3 DNA: TGTGCCGCCGCGGGAGCGTACACCGGGGAGCTGTTTTTT
CDR3 length: 12; clone size: -; D gene: -; J gene: TRBJ1-1; V gene: TRBV29-1; CDR3 protein: CSVEYGRTEAFF; CDR3 DNA: TGCAGCGTTGAGTACGGGCGCACTGAAGCTTTCTTT
CDR3 length: 16; clone size: -; D gene: -; J gene: TRBJ1-1; V gene: TRBV5-8; CDR3 protein: CASSLSLGGMNTEAFF; CDR3 DNA: TGTGCCAGCAGCTTGTCCTTAGGGGGGATGAACACTGAAGCTTTCTTT
CDR3 length: 15; clone size: -; D gene: -; J gene: TRBJ2-3; V gene: TRBV13; CDR3 protein: CASSLGRGLPDTQYF; CDR3 DNA: TGTGCCAGCAGCCTCGGGAGGGGGCTGCCAGATACGCAGTATTTT
CDR3 length: 14; clone size: -; D gene: -; J gene: TRBJ2-7; V gene: TRBV4-3; CDR3 protein: CASSQGAGFNEQYF; CDR3 DNA: TGCGCCAGCAGCCAAGGAGCAGGTTTTAACGAGCAGTACTTC
CDR3 length: 14; clone size: -; D gene: -; J gene: TRBJ1-2; V gene: TRBV5-8; CDR3 protein: CASSLGQAVYGYTF; CDR3 DNA: TGTGCCAGCAGCTTGGGACAGGCTGTGTATGGCTACACCTTC
CDR3 length: 12; clone size: -; D gene: -; J gene: TRBJ1-2; V gene: TRBV5-8; CDR3 protein: CASSLAIYGYTF; CDR3 DNA: TGTGCCAGCAGCTTGGCCATCTATGGCTACACCTTC
CDR3 length: 14; clone size: -; D gene: -; J gene: TRBJ2-7; V gene: TRBV28; CDR3 protein: CASSDAGSSYEQYF; CDR3 DNA: TGTGCCAGCAGTGACGCAGGAAGCTCCTACGAGCAGTACTTC
CDR3 length: 10; clone size: -; D gene: -; J gene: TRBJ1-1; V gene: TRBV5-8; CDR3 protein: CASSFPEAFF; CDR3 DNA: TGTGCCAGCAGCTTTCCTGAAGCTTTCTTT
CDR3 length: 12; clone size: -; D gene: TRBD1; J gene: TRBJ2-7; V gene: TRBV28; CDR3 protein: CASSRGQGQQYF; CDR3 DNA: TGTGCCAGCAGTAGGGGACAGGGACAGCAGTACTTC
CDR3 length: 16; clone size: -; D gene: TRBD2; J gene: TRBJ2-7; V gene: TRBV12-5; CDR3 protein: CASGLVLSGGSYEQYF; CDR3 DNA: TGTGCTAGTGGTTTGGTACTTTCGGGGGGCTCCTACGAGCAGTACTTC
CDR3 length: 15; clone size: -; D gene: -; J gene: TRBJ2-3; V gene: TRBV5-4; CDR3 protein: CASSSRTGFTDTQYF; CDR3 DNA: TGTGCCAGCAGCTCAAGAACAGGGTTCACAGATACGCAGTATTTT
CDR3 length: 13; clone size: -; D gene: TRBD1; J gene: TRBJ2-4; V gene: TRBV5-1; CDR3 protein: CASSVNRGDIQYF; CDR3 DNA: TGCGCCAGCAGCGTGAACAGGGGAGACATTCAGTACTTC
CDR3 length: 14; clone size: -; D gene: -; J gene: TRBJ2-5; V gene: TRBV19; CDR3 protein: CASTPDLGSGTQYF; CDR3 DNA: TGTGCCAGTACCCCCGACTTGGGGTCGGGGACCCAGTACTTC
CDR3 length: 17; clone size: -; D gene: TRBD2; J gene: TRBJ2-3; V gene: TRBV4-2; CDR3 protein: CASSQENLAGVSDTQYF; CDR3 DNA: TGTGCCAGCAGCCAAGAAAATCTAGCGGGAGTCTCCGATACGCAGTATTTT
CDR3 length: 14; clone size: once; D gene: -; J gene: TRBJ1-4; V gene: TRBV9; CDR3 protein: CASSRTGGNEKLFF; CDR3 DNA: TGTGCCAGCAGTAGGACGGGTGGTAATGAAAAACTGTTTTTT
CDR3 length: 15; clone size: -; D gene: -; J gene: TRBJ1-3; V gene: TRBV30; CDR3 protein: CAWSVGQNSGNTIYF; CDR3 DNA: TGTGCCTGGAGTGTGGGGCAGAACTCTGGAAACACCATATATTTT
CDR3 length: 16; clone size: -; D gene: -; J gene: TRBJ1-6; V gene: TRBV7-9; CDR3 protein: CASSLGAYSYNSPLHF; CDR3 DNA: TGTGCCAGCAGCTTGGGGGCGTACTCCTATAATTCACCCCTCCACTTT
CDR3 length: 18; clone size: once; D gene: -; J gene: TRBJ1-2; V gene: TRBV15; CDR3 protein: CATSRDTAFAGVNYGYTF; CDR3 DNA: TGTGCCACCAGCAGAGACACCGCTTTCGCTGGGGTAAACTATGGCTACACCTTC
CDR3 length: 15; clone size: -; D gene: -; J gene: TRBJ1-1; V gene: TRBV27; CDR3 protein: CASSPRVDGPTEAFF; CDR3 DNA: TGTGCCAGTTCGCCCAGAGTGGACGGGCCGACTGAAGCTTTCTTT
CDR3 length: 15; clone size: few; D gene: -; J gene: TRBJ1-6; V gene: TRBV7-6; CDR3 protein: CASSLAQGSNSPLHF; CDR3 DNA: TGTGCCAGCAGCTTAGCGCAGGGAAGCAATTCACCCCTCCACTTT
CDR3 length: 14; clone size: -; D gene: TRBD1; J gene: TRBJ1-2; V gene: TRBV7-8; CDR3 protein: CASSPGQGGWGYTF; CDR3 DNA: TGTGCCAGCAGCCCCGGACAGGGGGGGTGGGGCTACACCTTC
CDR3 length: 15; clone size: -; D gene: TRBD1; J gene: TRBJ2-7; V gene: TRBV7-8; CDR3 protein: CASSLVGTGGYEQYF; CDR3 DNA: TGTGCCAGCAGCTTAGTTGGGACAGGGGGCTACGAGCAGTACTTC
CDR3 length: 15; clone size: once; D gene: -; J gene: TRBJ1-6; V gene: TRBV7-6; CDR3 protein: CASSLRSGYGSPLHF; CDR3 DNA: TGTGCCAGCAGCTTAAGATCCGGGTATGGTTCACCCCTCCACTTT
CDR3 length: 15; clone size: -; D gene: TRBD1; J gene: TRBJ1-1; V gene: TRBV5-1; CDR3 protein: CASSLQQGAGTEAFF; CDR3 DNA: TGCGCCAGCAGCTTGCAACAGGGGGCCGGCACTGAAGCTTTCTTT
CDR3 length: 16; clone size: -; D gene: TRBD2; J gene: TRBJ2-3; V gene: TRBV12-5; CDR3 protein: CASGFGLAGNTDTQYF; CDR3 DNA: TGTGCTAGTGGTTTTGGACTAGCGGGGAACACAGATACGCAGTATTTT
CDR3 length: 15; clone size: -; D gene: -; J gene: TRBJ2-3; V gene: TRBV11-2; CDR3 protein: CASSLGGVSTDTQYF; CDR3 DNA: TGTGCCAGCAGCTTAGGCGGGGTGAGCACAGATACGCAGTATTTT
CDR3 length: 13; clone size: few; D gene: -; J gene: TRBJ2-7; V gene: TRBV28; CDR3 protein: CASSVGIHYEQYF; CDR3 DNA: TGTGCCAGCAGTGTCGGGATCCACTACGAGCAGTACTTC
CDR3 length: 16; clone size: -; D gene: TRBD1; J gene: TRBJ1-2; V gene: TRBV6-1; CDR3 protein: CASSETRGPTNYGYTF; CDR3 DNA: TGTGCCAGCAGTGAAACCAGGGGGCCTACTAACTATGGCTACACCTTC
CDR3 length: 16; clone size: -; D gene: -; J gene: TRBJ2-7; V gene: TRBV12-5; CDR3 protein: CASGITPGLWLDEQYF; CDR3 DNA: TGTGCTAGTGGTATCACCCCGGGTCTCTGGTTGGACGAGCAGTACTTC
CDR3 length: 13; clone size: -; D gene: TRBD1; J gene: TRBJ1-2; V gene: TRBV6-5; CDR3 protein: CASSRDRPSGYTF; CDR3 DNA: TGTGCCAGCAGTCGGGACAGGCCTTCGGGCTACACCTTC
CDR3 length: 13; clone size: -; D gene: TRBD1; J gene: TRBJ2-7; V gene: TRBV28; CDR3 protein: CASIDRGSYEQYF; CDR3 DNA: TGTGCCAGCATAGACAGGGGTTCCTACGAGCAGTACTTC